One sample yielded the 30 T cell receptor beta chains listed below, sequenced in a study of early T cells in non-severe SARS-CoV-2 infection. Using its own MiXCR run on the 5' RACE reads, TCRdb lists one record per CDR3 protein. This sample has around 60,000 distinct CDR3 sequences, with roughly 13% found just once. The sample taken for sequencing was whole blood. The receptors were sampled from an adult who was a healthcare worker with PCR-confirmed SARS-CoV-2 infection or an uninfected control (not recorded which).

This clonotype was seen many times. The chain is built from TRBV4-1 and TRBJ2-7; TRBD1 matches 8 bases. This CDR3 comprises 14 residues. J was trimmed by 5 bases and V by 1 base; bases with no gene match: 4. Germline assignment: CDR1 MGHRA and CDR2 YSYEKL. CDR3 sequence (DNA): TGCGCCAGCAGCCAAGTGGCAGGGGGCAACGAGCAGTACTTC. This gives the protein CASSQVAGGNEQYF.

The table lists this clonotype with a few counts. The rearrangement links TRBV20-1 to TRBJ2-3, with D unclear. Trimming took off 0 bases at V and 6 bases at J, with 4 bases between the two ends. The length of the CDR3 is 11 residues. Looked up from germline, CDR1 is DFQATT and CDR2 is SNEGSKA (reference sequence). The DNA for the CDR3 is TGCAGTGCTAGAGATTGGGATACGCAGTATTTT. Amino acid sequence: CSARDWDTQYF.

This clonotype was detected only a few times. This sequence joins TRBV11-2 and TRBJ1-6; D unclear. V lost 1 base to trimming and J lost 0 bases, with 4 bases between them. Germline loops: CDR1 SGHAT, CDR2 FQNNGV. The CDR3 extends over 15 amino acids. The CDR3 DNA sequence: TGTGCCAGCAGCTTAGGGAGCTCCTATAATTCACCCCTCCACTTT. Its protein product is CASSLGSSYNSPLHF.

This clonotype was counted between two and nine times. V is TRBV29-1 and J is TRBJ2-7; 9 bases line up with TRBD1. V shed 7 bases and J 6 bases; nucleotides not matched to a gene: 7. The germline V gene has CDR1 SQVTM and CDR2 ANQGSEA. The CDR3 runs to 12 residues. CDR3 DNA: TGCAGCGCCGGGACAGGGATACGCGAGCAGTACTTC. It is translated as CSAGTGIREQYF.

The chain joins TRBV15 to TRBJ1-1, with D uncertain. This CDR3 region has 14 residues. V lost 0 bases to trimming and J lost 4 bases, with 9 bases between them. Germline V lookup: CDR1 LNHNV, CDR2 YYDKDF (reference sequence). The CDR3 spells CATSRDLASTEAFF. In DNA, the CDR3 is TGTGCCACCAGCAGAGATCTTGCTAGCACTGAAGCTTTCTTT.

This clonotype has just a few counts. The chain joins TRBV20-1 to TRBJ2-5, with unresolved D. The CDR3 has 10 residues. Per germline, CDR1 DFQATT and CDR2 SNEGSKA (reference sequence). CDR3 amino acids: CRPHQETQYF. As DNA, the CDR3 is TGCCGTCCTCACCAAGAGACCCAGTACTTC.

In this sample, this clonotype turned up a few times. V is TRBV5-6 and J is TRBJ2-3; possibly TRBD1 for D (6 bases). V dropped 4 bases and J dropped 0 bases, with 9 bases sitting between them. From germline, CDR1 is SGHDT and CDR2 YYEEEE. The CDR3 runs to 14 residues. The CDR3, as DNA: TGTGCCAGCAGCCCCAGGGGTAGCACAGATACGCAGTATTTT. Encoded protein: CASSPRGSTDTQYF.

The chain joins TRBV7-2 to TRBJ2-5; D is unclear. The germline V and J ends were trimmed by 4 bases and 4 bases, with 13 bases remaining between them. The CDR3 sequence is 14 residues long. Germline CDR1 and CDR2: SGHTA and FQGNSA. Written as DNA, the CDR3 is TGTGCCAGCAGCTCCCAAAGACTGGCAGAGACCCAGTACTTC. It encodes CASSSQRLAETQYF. The entire variable domain, with the rest obtained from reference TRBV7-2 and TRBJ2-5, is as follows: GAGVSQSPSNKVTEKGKDVELRCDPISGHTALYWYRQSLGQGLEFLIYFQGNSAPDKSGLPSDRFSAERTGGSVSTLTIQRTQQEDSAVYLCASSSQRLAETQYFGPGTRLLVL.

This clonotype has ten or more counts. The chain joins TRBV20-1 to TRBJ1-1; D is ambiguous. Germline V gene sequence: CDR1 DFQATT, CDR2 SNEGSKA (reference sequence). The V gene lost 1 base and the J gene lost 0 bases, with 9 bases spanning the gap. There are 14 residues in the CDR3. This chain's CDR3 is CSARVGSLNTEAFF. As DNA, the CDR3 is TGCAGTGCTAGAGTCGGCAGCTTGAACACTGAAGCTTTCTTT.

This clonotype showed up many times. The V and J genes are TRBV14 and TRBJ1-6; D is undetermined. CDR1 is SGHDN, CDR2 FVKESK, per germline. This CDR3 comprises 15 residues. Trimming took 1 base from V and 10 from J, leaving 14 bases between them. For the CDR3, the DNA is TGTGCCAGCAGCCAAGTAGGAGGGTTACACTCACCCCTCCACTTT. Protein sequence: CASSQVGGLHSPLHF. Using reference TRBV14 and TRBJ1-6 for the parts outside the CDR3, the full variable domain is EAGVTQFPSHSVIEKGQTVTLRCDPISGHDNLYWYRRVMGKEIKFLLHFVKESKQDESGMPNNRFLAERTGGTYSTLKVQPAELEDSGVYFCASSQVGGLHSPLHFGNGTRLTVT.

This clonotype was counted ten times or more. V gene TRBV5-6 combines with J gene TRBJ1-3; D not resolved. V shed 0 bases and J shed 0 bases, with 10 bases lying between them. There are 16 residues in the CDR3. Germline assignment: CDR1 SGHDT and CDR2 YYEEEE. The CDR3 nucleotides are TGTGCCAGCAGCTTGGAACCGGCGGACTCTGGAAACACCATATATTTT. It is translated as CASSLEPADSGNTIYF.

This clonotype was seen only a few times. The chain recombines TRBV4-1 with TRBJ2-7; 13 nucleotides align to TRBD2. The CDR3 has 19 residues. From germline, CDR1 is MGHRA and CDR2 YSYEKL. J was trimmed by 0 bases and V by 3 bases; bases with no gene match: 11. CDR3: CASSQGPGLAGPNSYEQYF. The CDR3 DNA reads TGCGCCAGCAGCCAGGGACCGGGACTAGCGGGGCCGAACTCCTACGAGCAGTACTTC.

This clonotype was picked up many times. This chain links TRBV20-1 with TRBJ1-6, with 9 bases that match TRBD1. The CDR3 length is 13 residues. Germline-derived CDR1 and CDR2 are DFQATT and SNEGSKA (reference sequence). The junction had 3 bases not matched to a gene; V was cut back by 5 bases and J by 7 bases. The CDR3 loop is CSAEGQGNSPLHF. DNA of the CDR3: TGCAGTGCTGAAGGACAGGGGAATTCACCCCTCCACTTT.

This clonotype was detected many times. The chain combines TRBV5-4 with TRBJ2-3; D uncertain. Trimming took 5 bases from V and 2 from J, leaving 15 bases between them. The CDR3 spans 15 residues. Germline CDR1 SGHNT, CDR2 YYREEE (reference sequence). CDR3: CASSFFTRNTDTQYF. In DNA, the CDR3 is TGTGCCAGCAGTTTTTTTACCAGAAACACAGATACGCAGTATTTT.

V and J are TRBV20-1 and TRBJ1-5, with a possible D match to TRBD1 (6 bases). The CDR3 is 14 residues long. V was clipped by 0 bases and J by 4 bases, with 10 bases between them. Germline CDR1 and CDR2: DFQATT and SNEGSKA (reference sequence). DNA for the CDR3: TGCAGTGCTAGAGATCGGAGGGGGAATCAGCCCCAGCATTTT. Translating it yields CSARDRRGNQPQHF.

The V call is TRBV28, the J call TRBJ1-5; weak D call: TRBD1 (5 bases). V was clipped by 5 bases and J by 0 bases, with 17 bases between them. Germline V CDR1 and CDR2: MDHEN, SYDVKM. This CDR3 comprises 17 residues. The CDR3 here is CASSPRPGPSSNQPQHF. The CDR3 coding sequence is TGTGCCAGCAGTCCACGGCCGGGACCGAGTAGCAATCAGCCCCAGCATTTT. The variable domain in full, with the rest retrieved from reference TRBV28 and TRBJ1-5, is DVKVTQSSRYLVKRTGEKVFLECVQDMDHENMFWYRQDPGLGLRLIYFSYDVKMKEKGDIPEGYSVSREKKERFSLILESASTNQTSMYLCASSPRPGPSSNQPQHFGDGTRLSIL.

Only a few counts were recorded for this clonotype. The gene calls are TRBV5-4 and TRBJ2-7; possible D gene TRBD2, 5 bases. The germline V gene encodes CDR1 SGHNT and CDR2 YYREEE (reference sequence). V was trimmed by 4 bases and J by 1 base, leaving 9 bases between them. There are 13 residues in the CDR3. CDR3 residues: CASSPGESYEQYF. CDR3 coding DNA: TGTGCCAGCAGCCCCGGGGAGTCCTACGAGCAGTACTTC.

This clonotype has ten or more counts. The V and J genes are TRBV12-3 or TRBV12-4 and TRBJ2-3; possible D gene TRBD1, 5 bases. This CDR3 has 12 residues. Deletions cut 5 bases from V and 5 bases from J, with 8 bases between. In nucleotides, the CDR3 is TGTGCCAGCAGTCCTGACAGAGATACGCAGTATTTT. This codes for CASSPDRDTQYF.

In its sample, this clonotype was seen a few times. The chain combines TRBV29-1 with TRBJ1-2; maybe TRBD1 (6 bases). Deletions cut 4 bases from V and 2 bases from J, with 17 bases between. This CDR3 comprises 15 residues. CDR1 is SQVTM and CDR2 is ANQGSEA in the germline V gene. For the CDR3, the DNA is TGCAGCGTTGGAATACTGGGGGGGGCAAACTATGGCTACACCTTC. This gives the protein CSVGILGGANYGYTF.

This clonotype was found a few times. The V gene is TRBV3-1, the J gene TRBJ1-1; D gene uncertain. V lost 0 bases to trimming and J lost 1 base, with 9 bases between them. Germline lookup yields CDR1 LGHDT and CDR2 YNNKEL (reference sequence). The CDR3 covers 15 residues. CDR3 sequence reads: CASSQDGRTNTEAFF. Written as DNA, the CDR3 is TGTGCCAGCAGCCAAGATGGCAGGACGAACACTGAAGCTTTCTTT.

This clonotype was detected only a few times. The chain recombines TRBV7-2 with TRBJ2-3; D unresolved. The germline gives CDR1 SGHTA, CDR2 FQGNSA. This CDR3 is 14 amino acids long. Trimming left V 8 bases short and J 1 base short, with 13 bases between. CDR3 DNA: TGTGCCAGCGGCGGAAATTCTGGCACAGATACGCAGTATTTT. This gives the protein CASGGNSGTDTQYF.

The table lists this clonotype with a few counts. This chain connects TRBV20-1 to TRBJ2-7, with 13 bases matching TRBD2. In germline, CDR1 is DFQATT, CDR2 SNEGSKA (reference sequence). The CDR3 covers 15 residues. Germline trimming cut 1 base from V and 5 bases from J; bases unmatched to any gene: 5. CDR3 loop: CSARGTSGGIHEQYF. The CDR3 nucleotides read TGCAGTGCTAGAGGGACTAGCGGGGGAATCCACGAGCAGTACTTC.

Worth noting for this clonotype: Being one base from a much bigger clone, this may be a read error. This CDR3 fails to terminate in the conserved phenylalanine or tryptophan, so it likely reflects a read error. This chain uses TRBV7-9 with TRBJ1-2; 12 bases align to TRBD1. This CDR3 is 16 amino acids long. Trimming cost V 1 base and J 5 bases; bases outside gene matches: 5. CDR1 and CDR2 (germline): SEHNR, FQNEAQ (reference sequence). The CDR3 loop is CASSLEGQGAAYGYTI. The CDR3 coding sequence is TGTGCCAGCAGCTTAGAGGGACAGGGGGCAGCGTATGGCTACACCATC.

In this sample, this clonotype turned up many times. The chain recombines TRBV12-3 or TRBV12-4 with TRBJ2-7; D is undetermined. V was cut by 5 bases and J by 3 bases, with 5 bases left in between. The CDR3 spans 11 residues. Here the CDR3 DNA reads TGTGCCAGCAGTAAGGTCTACGAGCAGTACTTC. This sequence encodes CASSKVYEQYF.

Ten or more counts support this clonotype. The rearrangement joins TRBV6-5 to TRBJ1-4; TRBD1 might be the D (5 bases). Germline CDR1 and CDR2: MNHEY and SVGAGI. This CDR3 spans 15 amino acids. With 7 bases removed from V and 4 bases from J, the gap between germline ends came to 16 bases. The CDR3 DNA follows: TGTGCCAGCACCTTTTCGGGGAGGGGTAATGAAAAACTGTTTTTT. It codes for CASTFSGRGNEKLFF.

Here the CDR3 DNA reads TGCAGTGCTCTGGACACGCCGGGAAACACCATATATTTT. It is translated as CSALDTPGNTIYF. The V call is TRBV20-1, the J call TRBJ1-3; possible D gene TRBD1, 5 bases. V was cut by 5 bases and J by 4 bases, with 12 bases left in between. There are 13 residues in the CDR3. The germline gives CDR1 DFQATT, CDR2 SNEGSKA (reference sequence).

The sample holds many counts of this clonotype. The chain carries TRBV7-9 and TRBJ1-6; TRBD1 is a possible D gene (5 bases). From germline, CDR1 is SEHNR and CDR2 FQNEAQ (reference sequence). This CDR3 is built from 15 residues. Between the trimmed V and J ends, which lost 5 bases and 7 bases, there was a span of 15 bases. The CDR3 loop is CASSGGAGSNSPLHF. In DNA, the CDR3 is TGTGCCAGCAGCGGAGGAGCAGGGAGCAATTCACCCCTCCACTTT.

This clonotype was seen more than once but under ten times. The V and J genes are TRBV25-1 and TRBJ1-2; 7 nucleotides line up with TRBD1. The CDR3 has 16 residues. V shed 3 bases and J 4 bases; nucleotides not matched to a gene: 11. Germline CDR1 reads MGHDK; CDR2 reads SYGVNS. CDR3 bases: TGTGCCAGCAGTGACCCCAACAGGGGAATAGGCTATGGCTACACCTTC. This sequence encodes CASSDPNRGIGYGYTF.

This clonotype was seen many times. The chain recombines TRBV7-3 with TRBJ2-3; TRBD2 agrees at 9 bases. CDR3 length: 17 amino acids. CDR1 SGHTA and CDR2 FQGTGA come from the germline V gene. J gave up 0 bases and V 4 bases, and 8 bases lay outside the gene matches. This CDR3 is CASSSSGGMTSTDTQYF. The CDR3 DNA reads as TGTGCCAGCAGCTCGAGCGGGGGGATGACTAGCACAGATACGCAGTATTTT.

This clonotype was recorded many times. The V and J genes are TRBV11-3 and TRBJ2-3; TRBD2 matches at 10 bases. V shed 6 bases and J 0 bases; nucleotides not matched to a gene: 6. Germline V gene lookup returns CDR1 SGHNT and CDR2 YENEEA. The CDR3 covers 16 residues. CDR3 loop: CASSQGLADSTDTQYF. The CDR3 bases are TGTGCCAGCAGTCAAGGACTAGCGGATAGCACAGATACGCAGTATTTT.